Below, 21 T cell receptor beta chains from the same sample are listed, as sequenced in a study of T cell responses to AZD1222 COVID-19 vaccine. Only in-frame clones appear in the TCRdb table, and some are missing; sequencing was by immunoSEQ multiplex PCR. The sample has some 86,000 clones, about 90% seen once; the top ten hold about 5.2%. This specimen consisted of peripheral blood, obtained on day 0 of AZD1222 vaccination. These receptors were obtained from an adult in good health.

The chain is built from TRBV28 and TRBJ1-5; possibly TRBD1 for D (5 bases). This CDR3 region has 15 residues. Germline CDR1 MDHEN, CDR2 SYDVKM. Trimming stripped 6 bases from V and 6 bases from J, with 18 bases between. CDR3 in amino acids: CASRAGTLVSQPQHF. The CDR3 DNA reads TGTGCCAGCAGGGCCGGGACCCTAGTTAGTCAGCCCCAGCATTTT.

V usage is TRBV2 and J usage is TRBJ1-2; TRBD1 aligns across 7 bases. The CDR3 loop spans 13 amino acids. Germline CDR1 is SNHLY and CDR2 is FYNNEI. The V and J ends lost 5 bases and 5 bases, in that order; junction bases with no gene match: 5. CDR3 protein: CASSQGEHYGYTF. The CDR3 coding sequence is TGTGCCAGCAGTCAGGGGGAGCATTATGGCTACACCTTC.

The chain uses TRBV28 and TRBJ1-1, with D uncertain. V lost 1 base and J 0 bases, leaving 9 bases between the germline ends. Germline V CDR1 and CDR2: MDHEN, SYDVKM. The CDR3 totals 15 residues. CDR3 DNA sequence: TGTGCCAGCAGTTTATCCAAGTCCTTGAACACTGAAGCTTTCTTT. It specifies CASSLSKSLNTEAFF.

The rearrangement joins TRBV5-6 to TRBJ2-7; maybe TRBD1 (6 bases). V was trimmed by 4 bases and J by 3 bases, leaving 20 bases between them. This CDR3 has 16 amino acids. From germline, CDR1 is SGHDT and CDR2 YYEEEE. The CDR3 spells CASSTIGGPDDYEQYF. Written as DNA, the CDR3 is TGTGCCAGCAGCACTATAGGGGGACCTGACGACTACGAGCAGTACTTC.

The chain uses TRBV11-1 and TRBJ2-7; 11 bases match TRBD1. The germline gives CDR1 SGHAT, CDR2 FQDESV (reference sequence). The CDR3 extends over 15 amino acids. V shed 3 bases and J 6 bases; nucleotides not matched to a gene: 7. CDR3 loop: CASSFGTGGKGEQYF. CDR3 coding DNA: TGTGCCAGCAGCTTTGGGACAGGGGGTAAAGGCGAGCAGTACTTC.

The CDR3 loop is CASREIRQGWTDTQYF. CDR3 DNA sequence: TGTGCCAGCAGGGAAATAAGACAGGGTTGGACAGATACGCAGTATTTT. The chain recombines TRBV2 with TRBJ2-3; 7 bases line up with TRBD1. CDR3 length: 16 residues. Germline CDR1 reads SNHLY; CDR2 reads FYNNEI. V was pared by 6 bases and J by 3 bases, with 12 bases of the junction left unmatched.

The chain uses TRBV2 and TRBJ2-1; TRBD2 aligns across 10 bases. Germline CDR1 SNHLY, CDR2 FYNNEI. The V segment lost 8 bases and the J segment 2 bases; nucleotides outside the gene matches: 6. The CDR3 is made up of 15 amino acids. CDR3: CASGKREGPYNEQFF. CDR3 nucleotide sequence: TGTGCCAGCGGAAAGCGGGAGGGGCCCTACAATGAGCAGTTCTTC.

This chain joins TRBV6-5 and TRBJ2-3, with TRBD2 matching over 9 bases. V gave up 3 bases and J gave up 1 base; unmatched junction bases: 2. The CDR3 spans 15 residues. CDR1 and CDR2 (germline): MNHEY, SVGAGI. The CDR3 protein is CASSYVAGGTDTQYF. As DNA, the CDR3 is TGTGCCAGCAGTTATGTAGCGGGAGGCACAGATACGCAGTATTTT.

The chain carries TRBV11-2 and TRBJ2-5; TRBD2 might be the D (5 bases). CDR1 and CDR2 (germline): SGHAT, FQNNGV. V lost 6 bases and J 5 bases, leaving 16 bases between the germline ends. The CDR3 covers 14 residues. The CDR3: CASSFGARRETQYF. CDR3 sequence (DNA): TGTGCCAGCAGTTTCGGCGCCAGGAGGGAGACCCAGTACTTC. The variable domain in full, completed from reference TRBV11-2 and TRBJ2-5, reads EAGVAQSPRYKIIEKRQSVAFWCNPISGHATLYWYQQILGQGPKLLIQFQNNGVVDDSQLPKDRFSAERLKGVDSTLKIQPAKLEDSAVYLCASSFGARRETQYFGPGTRLLVL.

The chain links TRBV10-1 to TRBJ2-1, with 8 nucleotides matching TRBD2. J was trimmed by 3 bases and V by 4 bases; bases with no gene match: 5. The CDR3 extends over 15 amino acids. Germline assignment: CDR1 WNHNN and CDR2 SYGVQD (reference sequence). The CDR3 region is CASSVGGLDYNEQFF. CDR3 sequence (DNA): TGCGCCAGCAGTGTGGGGGGACTAGACTACAATGAGCAGTTCTTC.

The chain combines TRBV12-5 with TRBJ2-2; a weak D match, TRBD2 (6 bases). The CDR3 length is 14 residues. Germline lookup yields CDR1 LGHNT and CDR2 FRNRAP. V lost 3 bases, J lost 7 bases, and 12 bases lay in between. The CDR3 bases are TGTGCTAGTGGTTTTTTAGAGGGAGGCGGGGAGCTGTTTTTT. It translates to CASGFLEGGGELFF.

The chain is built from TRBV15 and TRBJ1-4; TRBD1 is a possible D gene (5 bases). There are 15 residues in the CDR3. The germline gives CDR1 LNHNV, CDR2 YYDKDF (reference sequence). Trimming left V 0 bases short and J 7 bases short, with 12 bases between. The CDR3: CATSRDKGTGEKLFF. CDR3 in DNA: TGTGCCACCAGCAGAGACAAAGGGACTGGTGAAAAACTGTTTTTT.

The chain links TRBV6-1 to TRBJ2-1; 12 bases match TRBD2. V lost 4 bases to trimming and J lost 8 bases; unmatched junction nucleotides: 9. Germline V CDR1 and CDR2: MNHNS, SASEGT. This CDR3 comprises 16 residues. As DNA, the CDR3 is TGTGCCAGCAGTGGGCGACTAGCGGGAGATGGGGATGAGCAGTTCTTC. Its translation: CASSGRLAGDGDEQFF.

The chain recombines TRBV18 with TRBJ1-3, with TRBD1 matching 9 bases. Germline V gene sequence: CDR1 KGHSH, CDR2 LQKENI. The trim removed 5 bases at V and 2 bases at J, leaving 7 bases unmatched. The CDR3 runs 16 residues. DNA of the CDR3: TGTGCCAGCTCATCCACCGGGACAGGGACTGGAAACACCATATATTTT. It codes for CASSSTGTGTGNTIYF.

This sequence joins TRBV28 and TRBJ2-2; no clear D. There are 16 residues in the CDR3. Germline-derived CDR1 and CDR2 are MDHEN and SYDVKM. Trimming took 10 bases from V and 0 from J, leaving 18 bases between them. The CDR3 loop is CANHNRRSANTGELFF. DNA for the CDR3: TGTGCCAACCATAATCGACGGAGCGCGAACACCGGGGAGCTGTTTTTT.

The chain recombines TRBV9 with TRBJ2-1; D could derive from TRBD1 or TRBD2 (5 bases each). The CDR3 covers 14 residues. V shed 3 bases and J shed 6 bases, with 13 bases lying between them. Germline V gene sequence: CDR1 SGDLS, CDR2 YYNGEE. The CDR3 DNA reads TGTGCCAGCAGCGAAAGGGACGGGGTCAATGAGCAGTTCTTC. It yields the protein CASSERDGVNEQFF.

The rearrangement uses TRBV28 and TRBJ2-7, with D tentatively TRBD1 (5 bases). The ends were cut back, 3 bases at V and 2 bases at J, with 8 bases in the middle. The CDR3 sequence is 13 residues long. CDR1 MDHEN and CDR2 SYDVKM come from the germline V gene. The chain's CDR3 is CASSLGQTYEQYF. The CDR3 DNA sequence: TGTGCCAGCAGTTTGGGGCAGACCTACGAGCAGTACTTC.

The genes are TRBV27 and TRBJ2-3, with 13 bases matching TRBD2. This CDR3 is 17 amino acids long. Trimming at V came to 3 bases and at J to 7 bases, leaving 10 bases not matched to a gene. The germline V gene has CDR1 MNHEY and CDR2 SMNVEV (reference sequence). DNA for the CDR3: TGTGCCAGCAGTTTGGGCCGAGGACTAGCGGGAGATCATACGCAGTATTTT. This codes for CASSLGRGLAGDHTQYF.

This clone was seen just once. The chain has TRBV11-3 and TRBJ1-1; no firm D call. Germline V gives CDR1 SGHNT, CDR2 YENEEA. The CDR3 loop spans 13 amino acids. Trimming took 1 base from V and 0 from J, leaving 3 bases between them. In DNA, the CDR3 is TGTGCCAGCAGCTTAGCCGTGAACACTGAAGCTTTCTTT. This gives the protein CASSLAVNTEAFF.

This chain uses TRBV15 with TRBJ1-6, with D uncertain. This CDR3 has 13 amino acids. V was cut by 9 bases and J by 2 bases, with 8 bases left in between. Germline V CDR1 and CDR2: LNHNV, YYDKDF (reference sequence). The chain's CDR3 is CATESTYNSPLHF. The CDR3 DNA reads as TGTGCCACTGAAAGTACCTATAATTCACCCCTCCACTTT. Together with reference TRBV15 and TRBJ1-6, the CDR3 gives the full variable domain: DAMVIQNPRYQVTQFGKPVTLSCSQTLNHNVMYWYQQKSSQAPKLLFHYYDKDFNNEADTPDNFQSRRPNTSFCFLDIRSPGLGDTAMYLCATESTYNSPLHFGNGTRLTVT.

The CDR3 nucleotides are TGTGCCTGGAGTGTACAGGGGGGCTACGAGCAGTACTTC. It specifies CAWSVQGGYEQYF. V gene TRBV30 combines with J gene TRBJ2-7; 8 bases match TRBD1. V gave up 0 bases and J gave up 3 bases; unmatched junction bases: 1. The CDR3 totals 13 residues. The V gene's germline CDR1 is GTSNPN and CDR2 SVGIG (reference sequence).